The TCR beta chain under discussion was sequenced for a study of metastatic and nonmetastatic thyroid tumors. Study observations and caveats: Malignant tumors reportedly showed significantly higher TCR beta diversity than benign nodules in both blood and tumor.

On this clone itself: What it binds is not known.

All patients were treatment-naive before thyroid surgery. Germline V CDR1 and CDR2: MNHEY, SVGAGI. Trimming removed 6 bases at V and 0 bases at J, with 12 bases between. The CDR3 spans 15 residues. Through MiXCR, TCRdb re-clonotyped the PCR reads. The sample holds around 37,000 clones, 26% seen once. The J gene is TRBJ1-3, the V gene TRBV6-5, with no clear D. Sequenced: blood. The TCR originated in a female donor with papillary thyroid cancer or a benign thyroid nodule (not recorded which). Some clones in this sample may be carry-over from other donors' samples. The CDR3 loop is CASRLDRSSGNTIYF. For the CDR3, the DNA is TGTGCCAGCAGACTCGACCGAAGCTCTGGAAACACCATATATTTT.